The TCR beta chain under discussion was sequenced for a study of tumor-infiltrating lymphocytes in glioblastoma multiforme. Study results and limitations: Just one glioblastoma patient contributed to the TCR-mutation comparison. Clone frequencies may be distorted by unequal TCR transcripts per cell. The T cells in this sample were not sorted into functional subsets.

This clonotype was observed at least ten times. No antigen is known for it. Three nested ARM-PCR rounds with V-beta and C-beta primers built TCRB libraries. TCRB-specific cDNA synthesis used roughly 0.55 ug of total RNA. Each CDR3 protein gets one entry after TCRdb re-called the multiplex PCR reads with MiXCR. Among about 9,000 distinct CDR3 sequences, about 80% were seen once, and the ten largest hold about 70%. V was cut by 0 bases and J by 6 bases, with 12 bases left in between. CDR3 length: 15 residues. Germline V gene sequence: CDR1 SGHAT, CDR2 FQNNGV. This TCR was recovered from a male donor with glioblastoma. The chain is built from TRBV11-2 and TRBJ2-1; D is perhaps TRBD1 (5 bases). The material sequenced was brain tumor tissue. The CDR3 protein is CASSLDLERGNEQFF. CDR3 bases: TGTGCCAGCAGCTTAGACCTAGAAAGGGGCAATGAGCAGTTCTTC.